The 21 T cell receptor beta chains below were found in one sample sequenced in a study of CD8 T cells in Susac syndrome (dated by TCRdb to the late 2010s). Library preparation employed the immunoSEQ multiplex PCR assay. RNA was extracted using the RNeasy kit, and roughly 0.5 to 1 microgram was reverse transcribed with random hexamers. TCRdb reprocessing: public reads trimmed at Q25 with fastp, clones called with MiXCR, in-frame beta chains kept. All rows with the same CDR3 protein become a single entry with the most common DNA and genes. For this sample the table gives 65,000 to 90,000 distinct CDR3 sequences, of which just under 95% were detected only once. The ten largest clonotypes hold about 0.38% of the sample. The sample was CD8+ T cells from PBMCs. The source of these receptors is a human donor with multiple sclerosis.

The gene calls are TRBV2 and TRBJ2-2, with 8 bases matching TRBD1. The CDR3 has 15 residues. CDR1 is SNHLY, CDR2 FYNNEI, per germline. The ends lost 6 bases at V and 5 bases at J; junction bases unmatched: 8. The CDR3 bases are TGTGCCAGCAGCCCCGACAGGGGACGGACCGGGGAGCTGTTTTTT. Translation: CASSPDRGRTGELFF.

This chain joins TRBV7-9 and TRBJ1-2; D remains unclear. The length of the CDR3 is 13 residues. The germline V gene has CDR1 SEHNR and CDR2 FQNEAQ (reference sequence). The germline V and J ends were trimmed by 8 bases and 4 bases, with 14 bases remaining between them. CDR3 bases: TGTGCCAGCGGGCCCGAGGTTGTCTATGGCTACACCTTC. Translating it yields CASGPEVVYGYTF.

This rearrangement joins TRBV9 to TRBJ1-1; perhaps TRBD1 as D (6 bases). Germline assignment: CDR1 SGDLS and CDR2 YYNGEE. V was clipped by 6 bases and J by 0 bases, with 12 bases between them. The CDR3 length is 14 residues. CDR3 DNA: TGTGCCAGCACTAATACAGGGCTGAACACTGAAGCTTTCTTT. Residues: CASTNTGLNTEAFF. Filled out from reference TRBV9 and TRBJ1-1, the complete variable domain reads DSGVTQTPKHLITATGQRVTLRCSPRSGDLSVYWYQQSLDQGLQFLIQYYNGEERAKGNILERFSAQQFPDLHSELNLSSLELGDSALYFCASTNTGLNTEAFFGQGTRLTVV.

The gene calls are TRBV30 and TRBJ2-7; D ambiguous. CDR1 GTSNPN and CDR2 SVGIG come from the germline V gene (reference sequence). V lost 1 base to trimming and J lost 6 bases, with 7 bases between them. There are 11 residues in the CDR3. CDR3 coding DNA: TGTGCCTGGAGTGACGGAGTCGAGCAGTACTTC. This gives the protein CAWSDGVEQYF.

The chain recombines TRBV29-1 with TRBJ2-3, with 9 positions matching TRBD2. The CDR3 extends over 14 amino acids. Trimming at V came to 4 bases and at J to 0 bases, leaving 2 bases not matched to a gene. Germline V gene data show CDR1 as SQVTM and CDR2 as ANQGSEA. CDR3 region: CSVGGLASTDTQYF. CDR3 DNA sequence: TGCAGCGTTGGGGGACTAGCCAGCACAGATACGCAGTATTTT.

This clonotype has only one observation. J is TRBJ2-2 and V is TRBV29-1, with 8 bases matching TRBD1. This CDR3 comprises 15 residues. The J segment lost 7 bases and the V segment lost 7 bases, leaving 14 bases of the junction unmatched. Germline CDR1 SQVTM, CDR2 ANQGSEA. In DNA form, the CDR3 reads TGCAGCGCCGATACAGGGGGGCTCGGAGGCGGGGAGCTGTTTTTT. Protein sequence: CSADTGGLGGGELFF.

This clonotype has a handful of counts. The chain is built from TRBV29-1 and TRBJ1-1; 9 positions agree with TRBD1. After removal of 8 bases from V and 0 bases from J, the junction contained 7 bases not matched to a gene. CDR3 length: 14 amino acids. Germline V gives CDR1 SQVTM, CDR2 ANQGSEA. The chain's CDR3 is CSSADRGMNTEAFF. CDR3 bases: TGCAGCTCCGCGGACAGGGGCATGAACACTGAAGCTTTCTTT.

J is TRBJ1-1 and V is TRBV7-9; D unclear. The CDR3 is made up of 14 amino acids. Germline CDR1 SEHNR, CDR2 FQNEAQ (reference sequence). Trimming shortened V by 0 bases and J by 5 bases, and 10 bases separated the two germline ends. The CDR3 DNA reads TGTGCCAGCAGCTTAGCGGAGCGGGCAACTGAAGCTTTCTTT. Encoded protein: CASSLAERATEAFF.

J is TRBJ1-1 and V is TRBV6-5, with D tentatively TRBD1 (6 bases). The CDR3 has 14 amino acids. V lost 4 bases and J 2 bases, leaving 11 bases between the germline ends. The germline gives CDR1 MNHEY, CDR2 SVGAGI. CDR3 coding DNA: TGTGCCAGCAGTTTAGGACAGATAAACACTGAAGCTTTCTTT. Translation gives CASSLGQINTEAFF.

The chain employs TRBV7-8 and TRBJ1-5, with D possibly matching TRBD1 (5 bases). Trimming took 2 bases from V and 7 from J, leaving 18 bases between them. CDR1 SGHVS and CDR2 FQNEAQ come from the germline V gene. This CDR3 contains 16 residues. DNA of the CDR3: TGTGCCAGCAGCTTAATATCCCGCGTAGAGGGGCAGCCCCAGCATTTT. This sequence encodes CASSLISRVEGQPQHF.

The table lists this clonotype with a count of one. V usage is TRBV10-3 and J usage is TRBJ2-2, with D uncertain. The germline V gene encodes CDR1 ENHRY and CDR2 SYGVKD. The V and J ends lost 11 bases and 1 base respectively, with 11 bases between them. This CDR3 has 13 amino acids. CDR3 sequence: CALGIENTGELFF. CDR3 sequence (DNA): TGTGCCCTGGGGATTGAGAACACCGGGGAGCTGTTTTTT.

The chain recombines TRBV1 with TRBJ1-4. TRBV1 is a pseudogene locus. This CDR3 contains 14 residues. The CDR3 region has the DNA TGCACCAGCTACTATGGTGACGGACTTGAAAAACTGTTTTTT. Translated: CTSYYGDGLEKLFF.

The chain carries TRBV19 and TRBJ1-1, with TRBD1 matching over 8 bases. This CDR3 contains 13 residues. V was clipped by 5 bases and J by 5 bases; unmatched bases: 4. The germline CDR1 and CDR2 sequences are LNHDA and SQIVND (reference sequence). The CDR3: CASSRTGGTEAFF. The DNA for the CDR3 is TGTGCCAGTAGTCGTACAGGGGGTACTGAAGCTTTCTTT.

The rearrangement uses TRBV12-5 and TRBJ1-5; D is perhaps TRBD1 (5 bases). The CDR3 is 15 amino acids. Germline V gene data show CDR1 as LGHNT and CDR2 as FRNRAP. V lost 6 bases and J lost 2, with 14 bases in between. Here the CDR3 DNA reads TGTGCTAGTGGACTCGGGGGGAGAGGCAATCAGCCCCAGCATTTT. The encoded protein is CASGLGGRGNQPQHF.

The chain employs TRBV27 and TRBJ2-3; 7 nucleotides match TRBD2. This CDR3 comprises 15 residues. Germline V gene sequence: CDR1 MNHEY, CDR2 SMNVEV (reference sequence). J lost 3 bases, V lost 6 bases, and 9 bases had no gene match. The CDR3 protein is CASSDSGGRTDTQYF. Here the CDR3 DNA reads TGTGCCAGCAGCGATTCGGGGGGAAGAACAGATACGCAGTATTTT.

This chain links TRBV30 with TRBJ1-5; tentative D call: TRBD1 (6 bases). CDR3 size: 15 residues. Per germline, CDR1 GTSNPN and CDR2 SVGIG (reference sequence). Trimming stripped 0 bases from V and 2 bases from J, with 11 bases between. CDR3 DNA sequence: TGTGCCTGGAGTGTACAGGGCAGGGGCAATCAGCCCCAGCATTTT. It encodes CAWSVQGRGNQPQHF.

The rearrangement uses TRBV11-2 and TRBJ2-7; unclear D gene. V dropped 0 bases and J dropped 4 bases, with 16 bases sitting between them. This CDR3 contains 16 residues. In germline, CDR1 is SGHAT, CDR2 FQNNGV. The CDR3 region is CASSLDQWQDRYEQYF. For the CDR3, the DNA is TGTGCCAGCAGCTTAGATCAGTGGCAGGACCGTTACGAGCAGTACTTC.

This chain uses TRBV29-1 with TRBJ2-7; D call uncertain. Trimming pared 7 bases from V and 0 bases from J, leaving 13 bases between. Germline CDR1 and CDR2: SQVTM and ANQGSEA. The CDR3 runs 13 residues. CDR3 nucleotides: TGCAGCGCCGCCCCCTCTAGCTCCTACGAGCAGTACTTC. Its translation: CSAAPSSSYEQYF.

This clonotype was found a few times. This chain links TRBV5-6 with TRBJ1-1; no reliable D call. V lost 0 bases and J lost 2, with 2 bases in between. CDR3 length: 12 amino acids. CDR1 SGHDT and CDR2 YYEEEE come from the germline V gene. The CDR3 loop reads CASSLDNTEAFF. The CDR3 DNA reads as TGTGCCAGCAGCTTGGATAACACTGAAGCTTTCTTT. Drawing the rest from reference TRBV5-6 and TRBJ1-1, the complete variable domain is DAGVTQSPTHLIKTRGQQVTLRCSPKSGHDTVSWYQQALGQGPQFIFQYYEEEERQRGNFPDRFSGHQFPNYSSELNVNALLLGDSALYLCASSLDNTEAFFGQGTRLTVV.

The chain joins TRBV4-1 to TRBJ1-5; unclear D gene. The CDR3 is 13 residues long. The ends were cut back, 0 bases at V and 4 bases at J, with 4 bases in the middle. CDR1 and CDR2 (germline): MGHRA, YSYEKL. CDR3 bases: TGCGCCAGCAGCCAAGAATTAAATCAGCCCCAGCATTTT. Translation gives CASSQELNQPQHF.

J is TRBJ2-7 and V is TRBV7-2, with D perhaps TRBD2 (5 bases). Germline assignment: CDR1 SGHTA and CDR2 FQGNSA. The CDR3 is 14 amino acids. The V end lost 5 bases, the J end lost 7 bases, and 18 bases lay between the germline ends. The CDR3 nucleotides are TGTGCCAGCAGCCCGTTGAGGGTGTATAGGGAGCAGTACTTC. This sequence encodes CASSPLRVYREQYF.